Listed below are T cell receptor beta chains from one sample, sequenced in a study of blood T cell repertoires in COVID-19. Sequenced by immunoSEQ multiplex PCR; TCRdb stores in-frame clones only, minus some. The sample carries about 160,000 clones, roughly 85% recorded once. The sequenced sample was peripheral blood. These receptors were collected from a woman of 80 years or more with active or convalescent COVID-19. The CDR3 runs from the conserved cysteine through the conserved F or W. D genes are given only for firm matches. Clone size is not always given. Where it is, it says once, few, many or a class for expanded clones.

d_call: TRBD1; j_call: TRBJ1-1; clone_size: once; v_call: TRBV5-1; cdr3_aa: CASSFSGQGADEAFF; cdr3_nt: TGCGCCAGCAGCTTTTCTGGACAGGGGGCAGATGAAGCTTTCTTT
d_call: NA; j_call: TRBJ1-3; clone_size: NA; v_call: TRBV5-6; cdr3_aa: CASSLVGAGNTIYF; cdr3_nt: TGTGCCAGCAGCTTGGTAGGGGCTGGAAACACCATATATTTT
d_call: NA; j_call: TRBJ1-3; clone_size: NA; v_call: TRBV2; cdr3_aa: CASRTEASGNTIYF; cdr3_nt: TGTGCCAGCAGGACCGAGGCGTCTGGAAACACCATATATTTT
d_call: NA; j_call: TRBJ2-1; clone_size: NA; v_call: TRBV6-1; cdr3_aa: CASSDTGSPYNEQFF; cdr3_nt: TGTGCCAGCAGTGACACAGGGTCCCCTTACAATGAGCAGTTCTTC
d_call: NA; j_call: TRBJ1-2; clone_size: NA; v_call: TRBV5-6; cdr3_aa: CASSSLNYGYTF; cdr3_nt: TGTGCCAGCAGCTCCCTAAACTATGGCTACACCTTC
d_call: NA; j_call: TRBJ2-7; clone_size: NA; v_call: TRBV25-1; cdr3_aa: CASSDETRPLSEQYF; cdr3_nt: TGTGCCAGCAGTGACGAAACTAGGCCCCTGAGCGAGCAGTACTTC
d_call: NA; j_call: TRBJ2-1; clone_size: NA; v_call: TRBV5-3; cdr3_aa: CARSLACRSPINEQFF; cdr3_nt: TGTGCCAGAAGCTTGGCCTGTAGGAGCCCGATCAATGAGCAGTTCTTC
d_call: TRBD2; j_call: TRBJ2-5; clone_size: NA; v_call: TRBV7-3; cdr3_aa: CASSSGLAGVETQYF; cdr3_nt: TGTGCCAGCAGCTCGGGACTAGCGGGAGTAGAGACCCAGTACTTC
d_call: NA; j_call: TRBJ1-1; clone_size: NA; v_call: TRBV27; cdr3_aa: CASSSRTELNTEAFF; cdr3_nt: TGTGCCAGCAGTTCCCGGACAGAGTTGAACACTGAAGCTTTCTTT
d_call: TRBD2; j_call: TRBJ2-3; clone_size: NA; v_call: TRBV9; cdr3_aa: CASSLLLAGDSTDTQYF; cdr3_nt: TGTGCCAGCAGCTTACTACTAGCGGGAGATTCGACAGATACGCAGTATTTT
d_call: NA; j_call: TRBJ2-3; clone_size: NA; v_call: TRBV2; cdr3_aa: CASSQLAVSTDTQYF; cdr3_nt: TGTGCCAGCAGTCAACTAGCCGTCAGCACAGATACGCAGTATTTT
d_call: TRBD2; j_call: TRBJ2-5; clone_size: NA; v_call: TRBV5-1; cdr3_aa: CASSPLRGLAQETQYF; cdr3_nt: TGCGCCAGCAGCCCTCTACGCGGACTAGCTCAAGAGACCCAGTACTTC